These 2 T cell receptor beta chains were sequenced from one sample in a study of blood T cell repertoires in COVID-19. Libraries were prepared by immunoSEQ multiplex PCR; TCRdb keeps only in-frame clonotypes and omits some of them. The table records about 210,000 clones, 80% of them present only once. The sample comprised peripheral blood. The receptors were sampled from a woman between 65 and 79 years old with acute or convalescent COVID-19.

The chain has TRBV6-5 and TRBJ2-4, with a weak D call TRBD2 (5 bases). The CDR3 runs to 14 residues. Per the germline V gene, CDR1 is MNHEY and CDR2 is SVGAGI. V was shortened by 6 bases and J by 0 bases, with 9 bases between the two germline ends. The CDR3 reads CASSRGLAKNIQYF. In DNA form, the CDR3 reads TGTGCCAGCAGCCGGGGATTAGCCAAAAACATTCAGTACTTC.

The V gene is TRBV7-2, the J gene TRBJ2-3; D uncertain. The germline V gene encodes CDR1 SGHTA and CDR2 FQGNSA. There are 13 residues in the CDR3. The V end was cut by 5 bases, the J end by 2 bases, with 8 bases between. This chain's CDR3 is CASSRVYTDTQYF. Here the CDR3 DNA reads TGTGCCAGCAGCCGGGTATACACAGATACGCAGTATTTT. The whole variable domain, remainder taken from reference TRBV7-2 and TRBJ2-3, is GAGVSQSPSNKVTEKGKDVELRCDPISGHTALYWYRQSLGQGLEFLIYFQGNSAPDKSGLPSDRFSAERTGGSVSTLTIQRTQQEDSAVYLCASSRVYTDTQYFGPGTRLTVL.